One and the same sample provided the 10 T cell receptor beta chains below, sequenced in a study of graft-versus-host responses after intestinal transplantation listed by TCRdb under 2021. What this sample's time point label stands for: cells obtained before transplantation from donor or recipient. Which antigens these TCRs recognize remains unknown. The library relied on the immunoSEQ multiplex PCR assay. The source is immuneACCESS, and TCRdb retained only in-frame sequences with V and J called. Part of the clones is not carried over; for the studies checked, unresolved V genes explain less than half of this, and the remainder is unexplained. This sample has more than 100,000 clones in its table, and 95% of those were observed once. Around 3% of the sample comes from the top ten. The sample here was unstimulated CD8+ T cells sorted from spleen or lymph node cells, taken before intestinal transplant. The receptors originated from a human donor who received an intestinal transplant.

CDR3 sequence reads: CASSLIRQGATNEKLFF. The CDR3 bases are TGTGCCAGCAGTCTAATAAGACAGGGAGCAACTAATGAAAAACTGTTTTTT. V usage is TRBV25-1 and J usage is TRBJ1-4; 7 positions match TRBD1. Germline V gene lookup returns CDR1 MGHDK and CDR2 SYGVNS. Trimming cost V 5 bases and J 0 bases; bases outside gene matches: 9. This CDR3 has 17 residues.

V and J are TRBV5-6 and TRBJ2-5; TRBD1 matches at 7 bases. Germline V CDR1 and CDR2: SGHDT, YYEEEE. The CDR3 is 13 residues long. Unmatched junction bases numbered 5, after V lost 1 base and J lost 8 bases. The CDR3 loop reads CASSLTGVDTQYF. The CDR3 region has the DNA TGTGCCAGCAGCTTGACAGGGGTGGATACCCAGTACTTC.

The chain carries TRBV7-9 and TRBJ2-2; D call uncertain. The germline V gene encodes CDR1 SEHNR and CDR2 FQNEAQ (reference sequence). V was trimmed by 3 bases and J by 4 bases, leaving 9 bases between them. CDR3 length equals 14 residues. The CDR3 DNA reads TGTGCCAGCAGCTTTACATCAAGCACCGGGGAGCTGTTTTTT. It is translated as CASSFTSSTGELFF.

This sequence joins TRBV19 and TRBJ2-3, with 9 bases lining up with TRBD2. The CDR3 runs 16 residues. Germline CDR1 reads LNHDA; CDR2 reads SQIVND (reference sequence). After removal of 3 bases from V and 2 bases from J, the junction contained 6 bases not matched to a gene. CDR3 protein: CASSMRGLAITDTQYF. The CDR3 nucleotides read TGTGCCAGTAGTATGAGGGGACTAGCTATCACAGATACGCAGTATTTT. Using reference TRBV19 and TRBJ2-3 for the parts outside the CDR3, the full variable domain is DGGITQSPKYLFRKEGQNVTLSCEQNLNHDAMYWYRQDPGQGLRLIYYSQIVNDFQKGDIAEGYSVSREKKESFPLTVTSAQKNPTAFYLCASSMRGLAITDTQYFGPGTRLTVL.

CDR3 bases: TGTGCCACCGACGGTAGCGGGACCAATGAGCAGTTCTTC. It specifies CATDGSGTNEQFF. The chain carries TRBV28 and TRBJ2-1, with 8 bases matching TRBD2. The V and J ends lost 10 bases and 6 bases, in that order; junction bases with no gene match: 8. This CDR3 spans 13 amino acids. Germline V gene data show CDR1 as MDHEN and CDR2 as SYDVKM. Looking up the rest from reference TRBV28 and TRBJ2-1 gives the full variable domain: DVKVTQSSRYLVKRTGEKVFLECVQDMDHENMFWYRQDPGLGLRLIYFSYDVKMKEKGDIPEGYSVSREKKERFSLILESASTNQTSMYLCATDGSGTNEQFFGPGTRLTVL.

This chain uses TRBV19 with TRBJ1-2; 7 bases align to TRBD1. CDR1 and CDR2 from the germline V gene are LNHDA and SQIVND (reference sequence). V trimming: 7 bases; J trimming: 1 base; junction bases outside the gene matches: 3. The CDR3 has 13 amino acids. The CDR3 sequence is CASTGGDNYGYTF. The CDR3, as DNA: TGTGCCAGTACAGGGGGGGATAACTATGGCTACACCTTC.

The gene calls are TRBV30 and TRBJ2-7; the D gene is possibly TRBD1 (6 bases). Trimming pared 2 bases from V and 3 bases from J, leaving 8 bases between. This CDR3 contains 12 residues. Germline values: CDR1 GTSNPN, CDR2 SVGIG (reference sequence). The CDR3 region is CAWSPDSYEQYF. The CDR3 DNA reads as TGTGCCTGGAGTCCGGACAGCTACGAGCAGTACTTC.

The rearrangement uses TRBV9 and TRBJ2-5; a possible D gene is TRBD1 (7 bases). The CDR3 consists of 15 residues. CDR1 is SGDLS and CDR2 is YYNGEE in the germline V gene. Trimming removed 4 bases at V and 2 bases at J, with 15 bases between. The CDR3 is CASSRGGGVQETQYF. The CDR3 region has the DNA TGTGCCAGCAGCAGAGGGGGCGGGGTTCAAGAGACCCAGTACTTC.

The chain has TRBV19 and TRBJ1-5; D is undetermined. The germline V gene has CDR1 LNHDA and CDR2 SQIVND (reference sequence). CDR3 size: 15 residues. The V end was cut by 1 base, the J end by 5 bases, with 12 bases between. The CDR3 DNA reads TGTGCCAGTAGTATAGTTCCTACTACCGATCAGCCCCAGCATTTT. Translating gives CASSIVPTTDQPQHF.

The count of this clone is one. The V and J genes are TRBV28 and TRBJ1-5, with D possibly matching TRBD1 (5 bases). V was pared by 4 bases and J by 9 bases, with 7 bases between. CDR3 length equals 11 residues. Germline CDR1 is MDHEN and CDR2 is SYDVKM. The CDR3 protein is CASSSGAPQHF. DNA for the CDR3: TGTGCCAGCAGTTCCGGGGCGCCCCAGCATTTT. The entire variable domain, with the rest obtained from reference TRBV28 and TRBJ1-5, is as follows: DVKVTQSSRYLVKRTGEKVFLECVQDMDHENMFWYRQDPGLGLRLIYFSYDVKMKEKGDIPEGYSVSREKKERFSLILESASTNQTSMYLCASSSGAPQHFGDGTRLSIL.